This T cell receptor (beta chain) stems from a study of CD8 T cells in Susac syndrome. The germline V and J ends were trimmed by 0 bases and 3 bases, with 10 bases remaining between them. The CDR3 is 14 amino acids. Germline V gives CDR1 SGDLS, CDR2 YYNGEE. Sequencing of TCR beta was undertaken in CD8+ and CD4+ T cells derived from blood. The patients with Susac syndrome satisfied recently defined diagnostic criteria for either definite or probable disease. Random hexamers were used to reverse transcribe 0.5 to 1 ug of RNA. Amplification of TCR beta CDR3 used immunoSEQ multiplex PCR across 54 Vbeta and 13 Jbeta. TCRdb processed the immunoSEQ multiplex PCR reads anew with MiXCR; each CDR3 protein has one entry. This table holds around 110,000 distinct CDR3 sequences, 85% to 95% found once. Study-level results: Clonal expansion was present among Susac CD8+ cells. This expansion reached its peak in TEMRA cells and in active patients.

Details on this clonotype: What it binds is unknown.

The sample was CD8+ T cells from PBMCs. The chain joins TRBV9 to TRBJ2-7; no clear D. The receptor comes from a human donor with Susac syndrome. CDR3 region: CASSVGGSNYEQYF. CDR3 DNA sequence: TGTGCCAGCAGCGTAGGAGGTAGCAACTACGAGCAGTACTTC.